Detailed here is one T cell receptor beta chain. Assay used: immunoSEQ multiplex PCR; TCRdb lists only in-frame clones, some missing. Found here are 9,500 to 11,000 clones, around nine tenths of them singletons; the top ten hold 25% to 35%. The record originates from a study of OX40 agonist ivuxolimab in advanced cancers. The CDR3 has 13 residues. Germline CDR1 is SEHNR and CDR2 is FQNEAQ (reference sequence). Between the trimmed V and J ends, which lost 5 bases and 2 bases, there was a span of 10 bases. The receptor comes from an adult with an advanced solid tumor such as melanoma, head and neck, liver or kidney cancer. The chain links TRBV7-9 to TRBJ2-7; weak D call: TRBD2 (5 bases). Sequences were derived from CD4+ or CD8+ T cells sorted from blood, sampled in a trial of the OX40 agonist ivuxolimab. CDR3 DNA sequence: TGTGCCAGCAGCCCACCCGGGGCCTACGAGCAGTACTTC. Its translation: CASSPPGAYEQYF.